The clone carrying this T cell receptor beta chain was counted only a few times. Primers for the PCR totalled 60 Vbeta and 13 Jbeta. Libraries were prepared by immunoSEQ multiplex PCR; TCRdb keeps only in-frame clonotypes and omits some of them. The sample includes some 170,000 clones, approximately 85% of them seen just once. This entry is derived from a study of cytomegalovirus exposure and HLA in healthy donors. Germline trimming cut 0 bases from V and 5 bases from J; bases unmatched to any gene: 4. CDR1 is GTSNPN, CDR2 SVGIG, per germline (reference sequence). CDR3 size: 14 residues. The rearrangement joins TRBV30 to TRBJ2-7; 10 bases are a match to TRBD1. This sequence was found in a girl aged 2-10 years in good health and CMV-seropositive. The sequenced sample consisted of PBMCs. The CDR3 DNA sequence: TGTGCCTGGAGTGTAGGTGGGACAGGGGACGAGCAGTACTTC. It specifies CAWSVGGTGDEQYF.